Listed here is a single T cell receptor beta chain. Its antigen is not identified. Germline V gene sequence: CDR1 SGDLS, CDR2 YYNGEE. This CDR3 region has 15 residues. Trimming took 4 bases from V and 7 from J, leaving 15 bases between them. This entry is derived from a study of OX40 agonist ivuxolimab in advanced cancers. Across the whole study: Patient treatment consisted of intravenous ivuxolimab administration every 2 weeks at 0.01 to 10 mg/kg. Those enrolled were 70% to 85% male, with a mean age of roughly 60 years and ages from roughly 20 to 85. Findings of the study overall: Relative to CD4+, CD8+ T cells held more expanded clones on average.

The repertoire was sequenced with immunoSEQ multiplex PCR; TCRdb's copy has only in-frame clones and lacks some. This sample carries under 85,000 clones, around 87% of them seen once, and the ten largest clones take approximately 2.6%. Sequenced material: CD4+ or CD8+ T cells sorted from blood, taken in a trial of the OX40 agonist ivuxolimab. The rearrangement uses TRBV9 and TRBJ1-6, with a tentative D call TRBD1 (5 bases). The sequence came from an adult with an advanced solid tumor such as melanoma, head and neck, liver or kidney cancer. In DNA form, the CDR3 reads TGTGCCAGCAGCACCCGCCCCGAGGGGAATTCACCCCTCCACTTT. As protein: CASSTRPEGNSPLHF. The full variable domain, its missing parts supplied by reference TRBV9 and TRBJ1-6, is DSGVTQTPKHLITATGQRVTLRCSPRSGDLSVYWYQQSLDQGLQFLIQYYNGEERAKGNILERFSAQQFPDLHSELNLSSLELGDSALYFCASSTRPEGNSPLHFGNGTRLTVT.